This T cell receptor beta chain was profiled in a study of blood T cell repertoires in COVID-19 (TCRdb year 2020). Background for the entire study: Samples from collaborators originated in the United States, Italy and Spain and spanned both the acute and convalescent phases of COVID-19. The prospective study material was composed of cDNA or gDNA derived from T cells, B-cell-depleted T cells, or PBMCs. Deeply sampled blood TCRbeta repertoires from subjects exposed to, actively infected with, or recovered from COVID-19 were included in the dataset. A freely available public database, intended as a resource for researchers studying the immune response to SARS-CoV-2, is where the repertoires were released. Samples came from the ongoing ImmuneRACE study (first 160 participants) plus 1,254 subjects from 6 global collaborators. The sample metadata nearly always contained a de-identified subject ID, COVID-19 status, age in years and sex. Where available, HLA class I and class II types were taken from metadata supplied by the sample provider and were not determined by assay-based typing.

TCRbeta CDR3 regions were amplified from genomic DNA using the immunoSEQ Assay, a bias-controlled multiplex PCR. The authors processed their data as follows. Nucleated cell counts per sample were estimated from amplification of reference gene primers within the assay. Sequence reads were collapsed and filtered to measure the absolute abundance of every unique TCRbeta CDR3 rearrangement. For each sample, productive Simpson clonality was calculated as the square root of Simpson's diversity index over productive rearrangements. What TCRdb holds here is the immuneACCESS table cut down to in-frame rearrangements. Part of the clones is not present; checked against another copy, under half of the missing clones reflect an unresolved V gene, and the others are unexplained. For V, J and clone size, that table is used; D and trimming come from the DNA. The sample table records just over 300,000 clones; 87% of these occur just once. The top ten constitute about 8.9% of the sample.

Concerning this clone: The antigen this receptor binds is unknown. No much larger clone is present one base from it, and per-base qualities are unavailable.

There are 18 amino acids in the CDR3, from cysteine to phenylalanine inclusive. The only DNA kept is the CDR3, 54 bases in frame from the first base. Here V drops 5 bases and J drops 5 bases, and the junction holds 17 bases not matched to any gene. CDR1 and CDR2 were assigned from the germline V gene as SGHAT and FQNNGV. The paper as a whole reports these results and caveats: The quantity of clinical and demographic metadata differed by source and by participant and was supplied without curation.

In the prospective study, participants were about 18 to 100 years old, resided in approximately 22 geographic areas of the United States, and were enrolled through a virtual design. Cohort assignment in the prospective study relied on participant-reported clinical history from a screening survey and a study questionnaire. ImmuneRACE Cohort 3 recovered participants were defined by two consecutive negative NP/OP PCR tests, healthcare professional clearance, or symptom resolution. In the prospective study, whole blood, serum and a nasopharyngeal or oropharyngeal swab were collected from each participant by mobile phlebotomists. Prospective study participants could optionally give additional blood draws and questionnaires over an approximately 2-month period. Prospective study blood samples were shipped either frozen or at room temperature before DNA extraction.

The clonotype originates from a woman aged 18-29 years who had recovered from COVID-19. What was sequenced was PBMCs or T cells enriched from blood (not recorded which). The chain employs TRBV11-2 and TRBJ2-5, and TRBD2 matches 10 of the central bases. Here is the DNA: TGTGCCAGCAGCATCCTCAGGGTCTCGGCTAGCGGGAGCGAGACCCAGTACTTC. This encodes CASSILRVSASGSETQYF.